These T cell receptor beta chains were read from a single sample in a study of CD8+CD57+ T cells in acquired aplastic anemia. TCRdb independently ran MiXCR on the reads; one entry per CDR3 protein. The sample has 150,000 to 170,000 distinct CDR3 sequences, about 48% seen once. The sequenced material came from sorted CD4+, CD8+, or CD8+CD57+ T cells (not recorded which) from PBMCs. The receptor set was obtained from a human donor with aplastic anemia. Each CDR3 is given with its conserved first and last residue. The order of the fields is clone size, D gene, J gene, V gene, CDR3 DNA, CDR3 protein. A D gene is named only where the DNA matches it firmly. Clone size appears in some rows only: once, few, many, or a class for an expanded clone.

clone size: -
D gene: TRBD2
J gene: TRBJ2-1
V gene: TRBV10-3
CDR3 DNA: TGTGCCTCCTCGAAGGGCGGCGGGGGTGGCAATGAGCAGTTCTTC
CDR3 protein: CASSKGGGGGNEQFF

clone size: -
D gene: -
J gene: TRBJ1-1
V gene: TRBV29-1
CDR3 DNA: TGCAGCGCTGGATGGGGAGGCACTGAAGCTTTCTTT
CDR3 protein: CSAGWGGTEAFF

clone size: -
D gene: -
J gene: TRBJ1-3
V gene: TRBV20-1
CDR3 DNA: TGCAGTGCTAGAGATAAGCTGCGGAACACCATATATTTT
CDR3 protein: CSARDKLRNTIYF

clone size: -
D gene: -
J gene: TRBJ1-3
V gene: TRBV2
CDR3 DNA: TGTGCCAGCAGTGCGACTAGCGGATACACCATATATTTT
CDR3 protein: CASSATSGYTIYF

clone size: -
D gene: -
J gene: TRBJ1-6
V gene: TRBV4-3
CDR3 DNA: TGCGCCAGCGGCCAAGAGGCCGGCTCCTATAATTCACCCCTCCACTTT
CDR3 protein: CASGQEAGSYNSPLHF

clone size: -
D gene: -
J gene: TRBJ1-1
V gene: TRBV7-9
CDR3 DNA: TGTGCCAGTAACAGGGAAGCTGAAGCTTTCTTT
CDR3 protein: CASNREAEAFF

clone size: -
D gene: TRBD2
J gene: TRBJ2-7
V gene: TRBV24-1
CDR3 DNA: TGTGCCAGCAGTTACGGGGGGGTCCTCGAGCAGTACTTC
CDR3 protein: CASSYGGVLEQYF

clone size: -
D gene: -
J gene: TRBJ2-2
V gene: TRBV18
CDR3 DNA: TGTGCCAGCTCACCAGGGCGGAACACCGGGGAGCTGTTTTTT
CDR3 protein: CASSPGRNTGELFF

clone size: -
D gene: TRBD1
J gene: TRBJ1-2
V gene: TRBV20-1
CDR3 DNA: TGCAGTGTTGACCCCCGGACAGGGAATGGCTACACCTTC
CDR3 protein: CSVDPRTGNGYTF

clone size: -
D gene: -
J gene: TRBJ1-2
V gene: TRBV10-3
CDR3 DNA: TGTGCCATCGACTCCGGGATCGGCTACACCTTC
CDR3 protein: CAIDSGIGYTF

clone size: -
D gene: -
J gene: TRBJ1-1
V gene: TRBV7-9
CDR3 DNA: TGTGCCAGCAGCTTAAGAACAGGGACTGAAGCTTTCTTT
CDR3 protein: CASSLRTGTEAFF

clone size: many
D gene: -
J gene: TRBJ2-2
V gene: TRBV6-1
CDR3 DNA: TGTGCCAGCAACCAACCAGAGACCGGGGAGCTGTTTTTT
CDR3 protein: CASNQPETGELFF

clone size: few
D gene: -
J gene: TRBJ2-5
V gene: TRBV19
CDR3 DNA: TGTGCCAGTAGAGAGACACCAGAAGAGACCCAGTACTTC
CDR3 protein: CASRETPEETQYF

clone size: -
D gene: -
J gene: TRBJ1-2
V gene: TRBV20-1
CDR3 DNA: TGCAGGGCCGAGGGGGATGGCTACACCTTC
CDR3 protein: CRAEGDGYTF

clone size: once
D gene: -
J gene: TRBJ2-5
V gene: TRBV25-1
CDR3 DNA: TGTGCCAGCAGTAAAAGGACCGCACAAGAGACCCAGTACTTC
CDR3 protein: CASSKRTAQETQYF

clone size: -
D gene: -
J gene: TRBJ2-5
V gene: TRBV2
CDR3 DNA: TGTGCCAGCAAGGTGGGGGGGGCTGACATAGAGACCCAGTACTTC
CDR3 protein: CASKVGGADIETQYF

clone size: many
D gene: -
J gene: TRBJ2-7
V gene: TRBV13
CDR3 DNA: TGTGCCAGCAGCTTGATAGGGGCTCCCTACGAGCAGTACTTC
CDR3 protein: CASSLIGAPYEQYF

clone size: few
D gene: -
J gene: TRBJ1-6
V gene: TRBV20-1
CDR3 DNA: TGCAGTGCTAACGTGGTCGGGGGTCCTAATTCACCCCTCCACTTT
CDR3 protein: CSANVVGGPNSPLHF

clone size: -
D gene: -
J gene: TRBJ1-1
V gene: TRBV18
CDR3 DNA: TGTGCCAGCTCACCACCGCCAGGGTACGCTGAAGCTTTCTTT
CDR3 protein: CASSPPPGYAEAFF

clone size: many
D gene: TRBD1
J gene: TRBJ2-3
V gene: TRBV25-1
CDR3 DNA: TGTGCCAGCAGTGAGGGACAGAACCCAGATACGCAGTATTTT
CDR3 protein: CASSEGQNPDTQYF

clone size: -
D gene: TRBD2
J gene: TRBJ2-5
V gene: TRBV7-9
CDR3 DNA: TGTGCCAGCAGCTCCCCCGGGGGGGCGAAGACCCAGTACTTC
CDR3 protein: CASSSPGGAKTQYF

clone size: -
D gene: -
J gene: TRBJ2-1
V gene: TRBV24-1
CDR3 DNA: TGTGCCACCAGTGATCCGACTAGTGGGTCCTACAATGAGCAGTTCTTC
CDR3 protein: CATSDPTSGSYNEQFF

clone size: -
D gene: -
J gene: TRBJ1-5
V gene: TRBV28
CDR3 DNA: TGTGTGACAGACGGAAATAGCAATCAGCCCCAGCATTTT
CDR3 protein: CVTDGNSNQPQHF

clone size: -
D gene: -
J gene: TRBJ1-6
V gene: TRBV7-9
CDR3 DNA: TGTGCCAGCAGCTTAGGCGCGGGATCACCCCTCCACTTT
CDR3 protein: CASSLGAGSPLHF

clone size: many
D gene: -
J gene: TRBJ1-3
V gene: TRBV15
CDR3 DNA: TGTGCCACCAGCAGAGGGCTCGGAAACACCATATATTTT
CDR3 protein: CATSRGLGNTIYF

clone size: -
D gene: -
J gene: TRBJ2-7
V gene: TRBV2
CDR3 DNA: TGTGCCAGTCCTTACAGTGCCAATGCAGCGTCGCTTTCCTCCTACGAGCAGTACTTC
CDR3 protein: CASPYSANAASLSSYEQYF

clone size: -
D gene: -
J gene: TRBJ2-7
V gene: TRBV20-1
CDR3 DNA: TGCAGTGCTGATAGCCCAGACGAGACCTACGAGCAGTACTTC
CDR3 protein: CSADSPDETYEQYF

clone size: many
D gene: TRBD1
J gene: TRBJ2-7
V gene: TRBV6-5
CDR3 DNA: TGTGCCAGCAGATCGGGACAGGGGGCACACGAGCAGTACTTC
CDR3 protein: CASRSGQGAHEQYF

clone size: -
D gene: -
J gene: TRBJ2-1
V gene: TRBV7-3
CDR3 DNA: TGTGCCAGCAGCTTGAATACAGGGACTTTGGGCAATGAGCAGTTCTTC
CDR3 protein: CASSLNTGTLGNEQFF

clone size: -
D gene: -
J gene: TRBJ2-5
V gene: TRBV11-1
CDR3 DNA: TGTGCCAGCACCGCTCTGGGGGCAAGGGGGTACCAAGAGACCCAGTACTTC
CDR3 protein: CASTALGARGYQETQYF

clone size: many
D gene: TRBD2
J gene: TRBJ2-3
V gene: TRBV6-4
CDR3 DNA: TGTGCCAGCAGCCCGTTAGCGGGGGCCCAGGGAGATACGCAGTATTTT
CDR3 protein: CASSPLAGAQGDTQYF

clone size: many
D gene: TRBD2
J gene: TRBJ2-7
V gene: TRBV6-1
CDR3 DNA: TGTGCCAGCAGACTAGCGGGGTATTACGAGCAGTACTTC
CDR3 protein: CASRLAGYYEQYF